This T cell receptor beta chain was observed in a study of blood T cell repertoires in COVID-19. Study information: Sample material is recorded as cDNA or gDNA derived from T cells, B-cell-depleted T cells, or PBMCs.

As processed by the authors: Reference gene primer amplification gave nucleated cell count estimates. Sequencing used immunoSEQ multiplex PCR; TCRdb keeps in-frame clones, though not all of them. V and J calls and clone size are copied from that table; D and trimming were computed from the DNA. The sample includes approximately 300,000 clones, 80% to 90% of them seen just once. The source material was peripheral blood. The source is a man in his late teens or twenties who had recovered from COVID-19.

CDR3 coding DNA: TGTGCCAGCAGAACGACATCGGGAGAGGAGGGACAGCCCCAGCATTTT. Its protein is CASRTTSGEEGQPQHF. V gene TRBV4-2 combines with J gene TRBJ1-5; D is unclear. Trimming took 6 bases from V and 7 from J, leaving 22 bases between them. Germline assignment: CDR1 LGHNA and CDR2 YNFKEQ. This CDR3 spans 16 amino acids.